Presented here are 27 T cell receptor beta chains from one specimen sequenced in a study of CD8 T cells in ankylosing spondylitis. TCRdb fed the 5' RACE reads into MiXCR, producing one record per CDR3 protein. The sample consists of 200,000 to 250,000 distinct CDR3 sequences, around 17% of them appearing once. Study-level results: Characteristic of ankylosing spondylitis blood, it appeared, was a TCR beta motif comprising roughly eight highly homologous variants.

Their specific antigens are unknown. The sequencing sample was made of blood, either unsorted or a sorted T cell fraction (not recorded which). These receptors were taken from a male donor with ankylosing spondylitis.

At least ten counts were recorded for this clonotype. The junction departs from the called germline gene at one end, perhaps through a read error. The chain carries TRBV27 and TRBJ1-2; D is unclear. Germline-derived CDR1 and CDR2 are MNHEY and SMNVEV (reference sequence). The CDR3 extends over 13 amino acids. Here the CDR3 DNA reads TGTGCCAGCAGCTTATCCGGGAACTATGGCTACACCTTC. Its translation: CASSLSGNYGYTF.

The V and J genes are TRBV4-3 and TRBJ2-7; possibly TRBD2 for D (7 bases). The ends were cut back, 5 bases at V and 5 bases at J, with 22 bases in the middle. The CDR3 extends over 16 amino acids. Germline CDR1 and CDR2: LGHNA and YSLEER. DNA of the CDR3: TGCGCCAGCAGCGAGGTTGGAGGTACAGGGAGGGACGAGCAGTACTTC. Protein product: CASSEVGGTGRDEQYF.

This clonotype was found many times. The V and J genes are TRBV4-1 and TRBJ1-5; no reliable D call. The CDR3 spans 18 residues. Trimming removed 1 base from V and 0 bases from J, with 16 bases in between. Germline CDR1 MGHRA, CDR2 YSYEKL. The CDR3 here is CASSQGPSTLNSNQPQHF. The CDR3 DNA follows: TGCGCCAGCAGCCAAGGGCCCTCTACGCTCAATAGCAATCAGCCCCAGCATTTT.

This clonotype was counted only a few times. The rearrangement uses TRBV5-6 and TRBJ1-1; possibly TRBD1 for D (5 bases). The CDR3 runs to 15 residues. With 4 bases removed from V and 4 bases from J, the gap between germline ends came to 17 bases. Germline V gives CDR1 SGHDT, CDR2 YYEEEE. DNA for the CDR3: TGTGCCAGCAGCCCAGAATGGGGGTCAGTCACTGAAGCTTTCTTT. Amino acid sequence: CASSPEWGSVTEAFF.

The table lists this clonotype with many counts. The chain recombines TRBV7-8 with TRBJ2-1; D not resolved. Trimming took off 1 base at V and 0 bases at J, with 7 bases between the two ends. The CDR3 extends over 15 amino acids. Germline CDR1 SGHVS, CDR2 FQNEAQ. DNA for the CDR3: TGTGCCAGCAGCTTAGTTTTCAGCTCCTACAATGAGCAGTTCTTC. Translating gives CASSLVFSSYNEQFF.

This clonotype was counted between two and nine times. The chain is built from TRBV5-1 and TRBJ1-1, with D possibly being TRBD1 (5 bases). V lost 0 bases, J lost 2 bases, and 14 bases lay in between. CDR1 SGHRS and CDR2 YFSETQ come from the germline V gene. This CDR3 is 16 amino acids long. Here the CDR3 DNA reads TGCGCCAGCAGCTTGGCCCAGGCCGGGACCAACACTGAAGCTTTCTTT. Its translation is CASSLAQAGTNTEAFF.

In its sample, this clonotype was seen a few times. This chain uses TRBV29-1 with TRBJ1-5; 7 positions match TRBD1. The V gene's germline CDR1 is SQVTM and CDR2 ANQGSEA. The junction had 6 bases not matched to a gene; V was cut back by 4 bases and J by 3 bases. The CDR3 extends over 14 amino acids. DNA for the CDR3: TGCAGCGTTGGGACCGGGACAGACAATCAGCCCCAGCATTTT. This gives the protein CSVGTGTDNQPQHF. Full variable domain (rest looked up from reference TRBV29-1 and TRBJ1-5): SAVISQKPSRDICQRGTSLTIQCQVDSQVTMMFWYRQQPGQSLTLIATANQGSEATYESGFVIDKFPISRPNLTFSTLTVSNMSPEDSSIYLCSVGTGTDNQPQHFGDGTRLSIL.

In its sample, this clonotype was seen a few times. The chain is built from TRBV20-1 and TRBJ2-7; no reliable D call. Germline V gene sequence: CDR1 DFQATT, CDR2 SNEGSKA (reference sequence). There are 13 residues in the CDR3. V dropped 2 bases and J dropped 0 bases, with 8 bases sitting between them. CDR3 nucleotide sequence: TGCAGTGCTAGAACGGCCGCCTCCTACGAGCAGTACTTC. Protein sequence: CSARTAASYEQYF.

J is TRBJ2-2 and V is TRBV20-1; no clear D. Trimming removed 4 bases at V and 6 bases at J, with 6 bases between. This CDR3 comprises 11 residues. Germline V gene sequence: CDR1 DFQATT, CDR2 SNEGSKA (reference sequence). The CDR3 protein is CSAKGAGELFF. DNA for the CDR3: TGCAGTGCTAAGGGCGCCGGGGAGCTGTTTTTT.

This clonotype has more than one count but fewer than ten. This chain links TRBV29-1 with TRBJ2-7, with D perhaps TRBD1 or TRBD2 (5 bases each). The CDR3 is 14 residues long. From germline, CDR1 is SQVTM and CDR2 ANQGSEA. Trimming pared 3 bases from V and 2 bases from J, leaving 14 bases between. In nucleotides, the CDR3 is TGCAGCGTTGAGGAGGAGTTGGGGGCCTACGAGCAGTACTTC. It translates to CSVEEELGAYEQYF.

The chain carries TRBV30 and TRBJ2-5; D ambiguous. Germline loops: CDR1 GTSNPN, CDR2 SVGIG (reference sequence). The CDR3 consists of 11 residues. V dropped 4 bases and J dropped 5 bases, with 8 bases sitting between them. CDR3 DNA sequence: TGTGCCTGGACGAGTGGGGAGACCCAGTACTTC. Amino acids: CAWTSGETQYF.

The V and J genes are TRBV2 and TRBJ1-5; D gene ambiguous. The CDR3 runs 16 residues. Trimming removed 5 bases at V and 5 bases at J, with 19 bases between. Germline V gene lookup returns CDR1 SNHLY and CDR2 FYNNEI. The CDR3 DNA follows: TGTGCCAGCAGTCTAAAGCGGGCCTCTAAGGATCAGCCCCAGCATTTT. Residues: CASSLKRASKDQPQHF.

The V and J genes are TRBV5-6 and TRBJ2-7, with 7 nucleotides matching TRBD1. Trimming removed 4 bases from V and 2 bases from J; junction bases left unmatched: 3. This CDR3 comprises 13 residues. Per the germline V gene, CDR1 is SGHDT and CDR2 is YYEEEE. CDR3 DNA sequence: TGTGCCAGCAGCGCCGACAGGGCCTACGAGCAGTACTTC. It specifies CASSADRAYEQYF.

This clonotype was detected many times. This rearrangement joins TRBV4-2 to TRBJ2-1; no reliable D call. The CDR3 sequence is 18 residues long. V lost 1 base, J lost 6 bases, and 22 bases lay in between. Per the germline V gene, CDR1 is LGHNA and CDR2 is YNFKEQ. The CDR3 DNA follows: TGTGCCAGCAGCCAAGGGTCTGGATCGGAGAGCCTGGTCAATGAGCAGTTCTTC. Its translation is CASSQGSGSESLVNEQFF.

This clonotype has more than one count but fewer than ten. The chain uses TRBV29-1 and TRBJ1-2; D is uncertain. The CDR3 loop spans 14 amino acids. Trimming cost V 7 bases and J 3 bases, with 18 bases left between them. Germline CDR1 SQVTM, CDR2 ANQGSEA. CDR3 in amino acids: CSARKEDGDYGYTF. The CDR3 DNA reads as TGCAGCGCCCGGAAGGAGGACGGTGACTATGGCTACACCTTC.

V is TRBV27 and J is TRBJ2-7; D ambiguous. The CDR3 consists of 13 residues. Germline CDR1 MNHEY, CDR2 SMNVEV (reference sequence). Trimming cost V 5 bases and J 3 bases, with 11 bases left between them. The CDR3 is CASSHGGVYEQYF. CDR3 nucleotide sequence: TGTGCCAGCAGTCACGGTGGGGTCTACGAGCAGTACTTC.

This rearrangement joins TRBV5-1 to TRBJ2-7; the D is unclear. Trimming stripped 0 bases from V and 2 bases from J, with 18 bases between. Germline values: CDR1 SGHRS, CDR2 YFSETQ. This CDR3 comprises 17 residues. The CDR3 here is CASSLAEAGLRTYEQYF. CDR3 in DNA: TGCGCCAGCAGCTTGGCCGAGGCAGGCCTAAGGACCTACGAGCAGTACTTC.

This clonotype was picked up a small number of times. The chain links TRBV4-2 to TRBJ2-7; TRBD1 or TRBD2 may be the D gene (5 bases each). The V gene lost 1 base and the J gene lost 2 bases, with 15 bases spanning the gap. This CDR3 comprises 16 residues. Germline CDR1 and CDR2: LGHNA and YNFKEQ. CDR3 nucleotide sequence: TGTGCCAGCAGCCAAGCCCCCGGGACGGATACCTACGAGCAGTACTTC. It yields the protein CASSQAPGTDTYEQYF.

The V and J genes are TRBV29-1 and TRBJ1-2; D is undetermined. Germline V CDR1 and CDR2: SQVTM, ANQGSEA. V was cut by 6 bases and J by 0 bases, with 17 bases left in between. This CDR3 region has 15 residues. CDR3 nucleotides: TGCAGCGTGGCGGAGGGTACCCGAGCTAACTATGGCTACACCTTC. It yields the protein CSVAEGTRANYGYTF.

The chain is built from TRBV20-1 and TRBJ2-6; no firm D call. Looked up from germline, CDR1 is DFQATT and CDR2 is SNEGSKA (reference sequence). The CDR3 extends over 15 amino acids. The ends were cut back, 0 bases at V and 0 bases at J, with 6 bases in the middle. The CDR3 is CSARDYVSGANVLTF. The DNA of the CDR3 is TGCAGTGCTAGAGACTACGTCTCTGGGGCCAACGTCCTGACTTTC.

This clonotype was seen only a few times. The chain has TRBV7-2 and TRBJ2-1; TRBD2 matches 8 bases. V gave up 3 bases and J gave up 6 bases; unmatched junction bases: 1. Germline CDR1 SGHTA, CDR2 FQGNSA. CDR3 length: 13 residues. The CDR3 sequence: CASSFLAGNEQFF. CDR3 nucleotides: TGTGCCAGCAGCTTCCTAGCGGGCAATGAGCAGTTCTTC.

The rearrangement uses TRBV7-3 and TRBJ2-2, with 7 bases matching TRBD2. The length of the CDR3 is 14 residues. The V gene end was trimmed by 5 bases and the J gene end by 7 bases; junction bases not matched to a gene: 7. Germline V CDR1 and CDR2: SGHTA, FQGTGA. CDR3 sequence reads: CASSMGLSGGELFF. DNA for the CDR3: TGTGCCAGCAGCATGGGACTAAGTGGCGGGGAGCTGTTTTTT.

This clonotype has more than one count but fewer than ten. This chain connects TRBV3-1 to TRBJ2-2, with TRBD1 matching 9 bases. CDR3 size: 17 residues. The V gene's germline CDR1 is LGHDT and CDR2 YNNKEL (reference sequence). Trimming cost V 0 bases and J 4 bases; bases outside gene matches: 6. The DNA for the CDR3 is TGTGCCAGCAGCCAAGATTACGGGACAGGGTTCACCGGGGAGCTGTTTTTT. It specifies CASSQDYGTGFTGELFF. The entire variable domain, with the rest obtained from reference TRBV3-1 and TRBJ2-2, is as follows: DTAVSQTPKYLVTQMGNDKSIKCEQNLGHDTMYWYKQDSKKFLKIMFSYNNKELIINETVPNRFSPKSPDKAHLNLHINSLELGDSAVYFCASSQDYGTGFTGELFFGEGSRLTVL.

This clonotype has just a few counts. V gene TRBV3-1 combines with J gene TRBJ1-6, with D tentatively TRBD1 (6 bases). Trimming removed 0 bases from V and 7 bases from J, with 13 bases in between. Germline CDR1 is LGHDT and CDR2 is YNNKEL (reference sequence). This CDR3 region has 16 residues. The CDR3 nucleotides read TGTGCCAGCAGCCAAGAATGGGGGGCTCTCAATTCACCCCTCCACTTT. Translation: CASSQEWGALNSPLHF.

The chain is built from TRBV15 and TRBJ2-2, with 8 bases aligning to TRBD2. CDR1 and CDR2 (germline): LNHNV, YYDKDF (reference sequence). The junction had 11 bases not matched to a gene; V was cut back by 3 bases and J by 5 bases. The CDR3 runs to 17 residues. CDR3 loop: CATSRGPGLVVTGELFF. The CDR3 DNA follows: TGTGCCACCAGCAGGGGACCGGGACTAGTGGTTACCGGGGAGCTGTTTTTT.

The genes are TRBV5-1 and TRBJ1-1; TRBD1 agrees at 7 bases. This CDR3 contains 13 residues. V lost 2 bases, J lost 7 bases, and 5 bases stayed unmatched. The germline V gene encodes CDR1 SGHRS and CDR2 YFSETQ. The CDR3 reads CASSFRGQSEAFF. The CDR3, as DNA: TGCGCCAGCAGCTTTAGGGGGCAGAGTGAAGCTTTCTTT. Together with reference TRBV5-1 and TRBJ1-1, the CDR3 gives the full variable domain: KAGVTQTPRYLIKTRGQQVTLSCSPISGHRSVSWYQQTPGQGLQFLFEYFSETQRNKGNFPGRFSGRQFSNSRSEMNVSTLELGDSALYLCASSFRGQSEAFFGQGTRLTVV.

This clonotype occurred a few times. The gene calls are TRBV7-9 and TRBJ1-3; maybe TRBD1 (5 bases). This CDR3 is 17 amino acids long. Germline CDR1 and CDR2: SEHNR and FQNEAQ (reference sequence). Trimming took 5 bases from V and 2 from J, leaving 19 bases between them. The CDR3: CASSPSHRLLPGNTIYF. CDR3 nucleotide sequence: TGTGCCAGCAGCCCCTCCCACAGGCTTCTTCCTGGAAACACCATATATTTT.